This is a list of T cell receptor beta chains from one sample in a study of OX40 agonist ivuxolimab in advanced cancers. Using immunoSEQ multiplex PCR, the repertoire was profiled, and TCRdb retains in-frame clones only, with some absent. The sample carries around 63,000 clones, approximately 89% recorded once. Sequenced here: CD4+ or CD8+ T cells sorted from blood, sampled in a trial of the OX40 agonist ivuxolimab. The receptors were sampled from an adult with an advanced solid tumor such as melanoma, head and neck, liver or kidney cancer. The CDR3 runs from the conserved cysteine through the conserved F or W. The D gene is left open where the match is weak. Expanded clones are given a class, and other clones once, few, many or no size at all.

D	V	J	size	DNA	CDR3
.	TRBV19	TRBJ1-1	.	TGTGCCAGTAGTATAGACAGTGACACTGAAGCTTTCTTT	CASSIDSDTEAFF
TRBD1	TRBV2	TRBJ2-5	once	TGTGCCAGCAGACAGGGGGCTAAAGAGACCCAGTACTTC	CASRQGAKETQYF
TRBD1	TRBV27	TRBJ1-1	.	TGTGCCAGCAGTTACAGGGGTGGCACTGAAGCTTTCTTT	CASSYRGGTEAFF
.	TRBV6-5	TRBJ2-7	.	TGTGCCAGCAGGTGGCTCTACGAGCAGTACTTC	CASRWLYEQYF
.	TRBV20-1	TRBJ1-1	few	TGCAGTGCTAGTCCCAACACTGAAGCTTTCTTT	CSASPNTEAFF
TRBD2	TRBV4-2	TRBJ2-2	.	TGTGCCAGCAGCTTCGGACTAGCGGGGAACACCGGGGAGCTGTTTTTT	CASSFGLAGNTGELFF
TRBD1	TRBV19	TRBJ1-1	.	TGTGCCAGTAGTCCTAGGACAGGGCGGTCCACTGAAGCTTTCTTT	CASSPRTGRSTEAFF
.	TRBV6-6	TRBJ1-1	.	TGTGCCAGCAGTTACGGTCAGCAGAACACTGAGGCTTTCTTT	CASSYGQQNTEAFF
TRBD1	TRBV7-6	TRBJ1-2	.	TGTGCCAGCAGCTTGGGGTGGAGTCAGGACAGGGCATTGCTACGGAGATTTGGCTACACCTTC	CASSLGWSQDRALLRRFGYTF
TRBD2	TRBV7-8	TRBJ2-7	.	TGTGCCAGCAGCTTATTAGCGGGCTCCTACGAGCAGTACTTC	CASSLLAGSYEQYF
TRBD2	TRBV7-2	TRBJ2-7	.	TGTGCCAGCAGCTTAACAAGCGGGAGCTCCTACGAGCAGTACTTC	CASSLTSGSSYEQYF
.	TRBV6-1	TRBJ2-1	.	TGTGCCAGCAGTGAACAGGTGGGTGAGCAGTTCTTC	CASSEQVGEQFF
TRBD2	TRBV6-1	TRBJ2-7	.	TGTGCCAGCAGTGTGGGAAGGGACTACTCCTACGAGCAGTACTTC	CASSVGRDYSYEQYF
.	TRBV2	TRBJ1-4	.	TGTGCCAGCACGAGAATAGGAACCGATAATGAAAAACTGTTTTTT	CASTRIGTDNEKLFF
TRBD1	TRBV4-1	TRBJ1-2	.	TGCGCCAGCAGCCGCCGGGACAGGGGGGGCTATGGCTACACCTTC	CASSRRDRGGYGYTF
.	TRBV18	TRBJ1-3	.	TGTGCCAGCTCACCAAAGCAGACTGGAAACACCATATATTTT	CASSPKQTGNTIYF
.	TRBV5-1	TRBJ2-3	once	TGCGCCAGCAGCTTGGACCTTAAGCAGTATTTT	CASSLDLKQYF
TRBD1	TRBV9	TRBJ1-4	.	TGTGCCAGCAGCGTGGGACAGGAACTCTCCGGGGAAAAACTGTTTTTT	CASSVGQELSGEKLFF
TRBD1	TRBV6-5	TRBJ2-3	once	TGTGCCTCCACAGGGGACACAGATACGCAGTATTTT	CASTGDTDTQYF
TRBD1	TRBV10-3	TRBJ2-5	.	TGTGCCATCAGTGAGCGGACAGGCCAAGAGACCCAGTACTTC	CAISERTGQETQYF
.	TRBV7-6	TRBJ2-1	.	TGTGCCAGCAGCTTCCCCTACAGGGACCACAATGAGCAGTTCTTC	CASSFPYRDHNEQFF
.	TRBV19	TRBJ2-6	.	TGTGCCAGTAGTGTCTCGTCCTCTGGGGCCAACGTCCTGACTTTC	CASSVSSSGANVLTF
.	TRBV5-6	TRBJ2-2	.	TGTGCCAGCAGCGGACGACAGTACACCGGGGAGCTGTTTTTT	CASSGRQYTGELFF
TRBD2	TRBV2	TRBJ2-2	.	TGTGCCAGCAGTGACCGGACTAGCGGGACCGGGGAGCTGTTTTTT	CASSDRTSGTGELFF
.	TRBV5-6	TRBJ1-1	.	TGTGCCAGCAGCTGGAAGGTCACTGAAGCTTTCTTT	CASSWKVTEAFF
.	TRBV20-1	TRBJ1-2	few	TGCAGCGATCAAAGCTACACCTTC	CSDQSYTF
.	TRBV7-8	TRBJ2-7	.	TGTGCCAGCAGCTTAGATAGTTGGGACTACGAGCAGTACTTC	CASSLDSWDYEQYF
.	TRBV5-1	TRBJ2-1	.	TGCGCCAGCAGCACCACAGGGTATGAGCAGTTCTTC	CASSTTGYEQFF
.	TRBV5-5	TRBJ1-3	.	TGTGCCAGCAGCCCCGACAGTTTCTCTGGAAACACCATATATTTT	CASSPDSFSGNTIYF
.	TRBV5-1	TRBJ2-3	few	TGCGCCAGCAGCTCCGAGGACTCTTACAGCACAGATACGCAGTATTTT	CASSSEDSYSTDTQYF
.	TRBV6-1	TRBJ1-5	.	TGTGCCAGCAGTGCGCCAGGTGACCAGCCCCAGCATTTT	CASSAPGDQPQHF
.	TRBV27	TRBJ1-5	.	TGTGCCAGCGGATGGACAGTACAGAGCAATCAGCCCCAGCATTTT	CASGWTVQSNQPQHF
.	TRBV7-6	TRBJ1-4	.	TGTGCCAGCAGCTTAGTGCAGGGGTCAAATGAAAAACTGTTTTTT	CASSLVQGSNEKLFF
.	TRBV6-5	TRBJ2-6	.	TGTGCCAGCAGTCGGAGGGACTCTGGGGCCAACGTCCTGACTTTC	CASSRRDSGANVLTF
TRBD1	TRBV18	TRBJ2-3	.	TGTGCCAGCGTCCGGGACAGGAGCACAAATACGCAGTATTTT	CASVRDRSTNTQYF
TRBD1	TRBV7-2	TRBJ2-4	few	TGTGCCAGCAGTTCGACAGGGGGCCAAAACATTCAGTACTTC	CASSSTGGQNIQYF
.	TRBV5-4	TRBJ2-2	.	TGTGCCAGCAGCTTGGTGGGGGGCGCGAACACCGGGGAGCTGTTTTTT	CASSLVGGANTGELFF
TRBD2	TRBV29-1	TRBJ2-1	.	TGCAGCGTTCGTTCGGGAGGCCCCGTTTACAATGAGCAGTTCTTC	CSVRSGGPVYNEQFF
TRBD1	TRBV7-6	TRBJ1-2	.	TGTGCCAGCAGCTTAGAAGGGCAGGGGGGCCGGGTCTATGGCTACACCTTC	CASSLEGQGGRVYGYTF
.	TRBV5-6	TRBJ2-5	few	TGTGCCAGCACCCAGGGGGGTCGGCGGGGGAACCGAGAGACCCAGTACTTC	CASTQGGRRGNRETQYF
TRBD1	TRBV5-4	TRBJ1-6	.	TGTGCCAGCAGAGAAACAGGGGGCTCCTATAATTCACCCCTCCACTTT	CASRETGGSYNSPLHF
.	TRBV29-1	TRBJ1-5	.	TGCAGCGTCGCGACAGCTTATAGCAATCAGCCCCAGCATTTT	CSVATAYSNQPQHF
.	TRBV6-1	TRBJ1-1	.	TGTGCCAGCAGTGAAGGACTTTTAGGGGTTGGGAACACTGAAGCTTTCTTT	CASSEGLLGVGNTEAFF
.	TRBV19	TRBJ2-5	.	TGTGCCAGTAGTATCATGGGCGGAAAAGAGACCCAGTACTTC	CASSIMGGKETQYF
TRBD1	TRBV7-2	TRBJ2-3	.	TGTGCCAGCAGCTTGGACAGGGTGACAGATACGCAGTATTTT	CASSLDRVTDTQYF
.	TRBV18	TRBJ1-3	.	TGTGCCAGCTCATCCGGACTGGGGGACGCCATATATTTT	CASSSGLGDAIYF
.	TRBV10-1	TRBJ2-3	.	TGCGCCAGCAGTGTCGCAGATACGCAGTATTTT	CASSVADTQYF
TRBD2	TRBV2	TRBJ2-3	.	TGTGCCAGCCCCGAACTAGCGGGGGGGAGAGATACGCAGTATTTT	CASPELAGGRDTQYF